These 13 T cell receptor beta chains share one sample of origin, sequenced in a study of OX40 agonist ivuxolimab in advanced cancers. Repertoires were generated with immunoSEQ multiplex PCR, while TCRdb's copy carries only in-frame clones and drops some. The sample contains some 74,000 clones, about 91% of which appear only once. The material sequenced was CD4+ or CD8+ T cells sorted from blood, taken in a trial of the OX40 agonist ivuxolimab. These receptors were taken from an adult with an advanced solid tumor such as melanoma, head and neck, liver or kidney cancer.

CDR3 nucleotides: TGTGCCAGCAGCCTAATCGGGCCTACCAGTACGCAGTATTTT. It codes for CASSLIGPTSTQYF. The V gene is TRBV7-9, the J gene TRBJ2-3; D unclear. CDR1 and CDR2 (germline): SEHNR, FQNEAQ (reference sequence). The CDR3 length is 14 residues. The V and J ends lost 5 bases and 8 bases respectively, with 17 bases between them.

The V call is TRBV28, the J call TRBJ1-5; D not certain. Germline-derived CDR1 and CDR2 are MDHEN and SYDVKM. This CDR3 region has 14 residues. Trimming shortened V by 5 bases and J by 0 bases, and 8 bases separated the two germline ends. The DNA of the CDR3 is TGTGCCAGCAGTCAGGATAATAGCAATCAGCCCCAGCATTTT. This translates into CASSQDNSNQPQHF.

The rearrangement links TRBV19 to TRBJ2-5, with 10 nucleotides matching TRBD2. V shed 3 bases, J shed 0 bases, and the junction held 4 bases outside the gene matches. CDR3 length: 16 residues. In germline, CDR1 is LNHDA, CDR2 SQIVND (reference sequence). The CDR3 reads CASSIRSGGYQETQYF. CDR3 bases: TGTGCCAGTAGTATTCGTAGCGGGGGGTACCAAGAGACCCAGTACTTC.

This chain uses TRBV6-1 with TRBJ1-5, with D perhaps TRBD1 (6 bases). CDR3 length: 13 amino acids. Trimming stripped 5 bases from V and 4 bases from J, with 9 bases between. The germline V gene has CDR1 MNHNS and CDR2 SASEGT. This CDR3 reads CASSQQGNQPQHF. As DNA, the CDR3 is TGTGCCAGCAGTCAACAGGGAAATCAGCCCCAGCATTTT.

This chain joins TRBV30 and TRBJ2-7; perhaps TRBD2 as D (5 bases). The germline V gene encodes CDR1 GTSNPN and CDR2 SVGIG (reference sequence). V dropped 4 bases and J dropped 6 bases, with 13 bases sitting between them. CDR3 length: 12 amino acids. This chain's CDR3 is CAWTNGGLEQYF. CDR3 DNA sequence: TGTGCCTGGACGAACGGCGGACTCGAGCAGTACTTC.

V and J are TRBV11-3 and TRBJ2-1; D call uncertain. Germline CDR1 and CDR2: SGHNT and YENEEA. Trimming pared 1 base from V and 6 bases from J, leaving 7 bases between. This CDR3 is 13 amino acids long. CDR3 sequence: CASSLGRSNEQFF. DNA of the CDR3: TGTGCCAGCAGCTTAGGCAGGAGCAATGAGCAGTTCTTC.

The CDR3 nucleotides read TGCGCCAGCAGTAGGACACAGGGTGTGAACACTGAAGCTTTCTTT. Translating it yields CASSRTQGVNTEAFF. The chain combines TRBV5-1 with TRBJ1-1; a weak D match, TRBD1 (6 bases). The CDR3 runs to 15 residues. Germline lookup yields CDR1 SGHRS and CDR2 YFSETQ. V shed 5 bases and J shed 0 bases, with 14 bases lying between them.

V is TRBV9 and J is TRBJ2-1; no definite D call. The CDR3 is 14 amino acids. V lost 3 bases, J lost 0 bases, and 7 bases lay in between. The germline CDR1 and CDR2 sequences are SGDLS and YYNGEE. CDR3 region: CASSGPYSYNEQFF. The CDR3 coding sequence is TGTGCCAGCAGCGGACCTTACTCCTACAATGAGCAGTTCTTC.

The chain's CDR3 is CASSATGGNEKLFF. In DNA form, the CDR3 reads TGTGCCAGCAGTGCTACAGGGGGAAACGAAAAACTGTTTTTT. V and J are TRBV6-5 and TRBJ1-4; 8 nucleotides line up with TRBD1. The ends lost 5 bases at V and 8 bases at J; junction bases unmatched: 7. Germline V gene sequence: CDR1 MNHEY, CDR2 SVGAGI. The CDR3 sequence is 14 residues long.

The chain recombines TRBV21-1 with TRBJ1-2; TRBD1 reflects the table's D call only, with no check against the DNA. TRBV21-1 is annotated as a pseudogene. The CDR3 totals 13 residues. The CDR3 protein is CASSKARTDGYTF. DNA of the CDR3: TGTGCCAGCAGCAAAGCCCGAACAGATGGCTACACCTTC.

For the CDR3, the DNA is TGCAGCGCCGAACGAGGAGGGACTCAAGGAGGGTTCTTC. It specifies CSAERGGTQGGFF. The chain recombines TRBV29-1 with TRBJ2-1; a weak D match, TRBD2 (6 bases). The germline gives CDR1 SQVTM, CDR2 ANQGSEA. The CDR3 totals 13 residues. V lost 7 bases to trimming and J lost 15 bases, with 25 bases between them.

In its sample, this clone was seen once. The chain joins TRBV19 to TRBJ2-2; TRBD1 agrees at 12 bases. Germline lookup yields CDR1 LNHDA and CDR2 SQIVND (reference sequence). This CDR3 comprises 13 residues. Germline trimming cut 7 bases from V and 8 bases from J; bases unmatched to any gene: 2. CDR3 protein: CASMGQGAGELFF. CDR3 in DNA: TGTGCCAGTATGGGACAGGGGGCAGGGGAGCTGTTTTTT.

This clone was picked up one time. The CDR3 coding sequence is TGTGCCAGTAGTATGAGGCTTGGGGGACAAGAGACCCAGTACTTC. It translates to CASSMRLGGQETQYF. J is TRBJ2-5 and V is TRBV19; D tentatively reads TRBD1 or TRBD2 (5 bases each). From germline, CDR1 is LNHDA and CDR2 SQIVND (reference sequence). The CDR3 spans 15 residues. Trimming removed 3 bases at V and 2 bases at J, with 13 bases between.